This T cell receptor beta chain was identified in a study of T cell clonotyping in hematopoietic cell transplantation. The CDR3 loop spans 13 amino acids. The germline V gene has CDR1 MGHDK and CDR2 SYGVNS. V gave up 8 bases and J gave up 4 bases; unmatched junction bases: 7. The time point denotes: recipient sample about 28 days before transplant, after cytoreduction. Method: immunoSEQ multiplex PCR; TCRdb's copy keeps in-frame clones and lacks some. The repertoire holds about 18,000 clones, with roughly 82% as singletons. This receptor was identified in a man between 50 and 59 years old with acute myeloid leukemia. Some clones in this sample may be carry-over from other donors' samples. The starting material was peripheral blood mononuclear cells, obtained before stem cell transplant. The chain uses TRBV25-1 and TRBJ2-7, with 8 bases identical to TRBD1. The CDR3 sequence is CASGPGGVYEQYF. CDR3 nucleotide sequence: TGTGCCAGCGGGCCAGGGGGCGTATACGAGCAGTACTTC.